This T cell receptor (beta chain) was sequenced for a study of T cells in Graves' hyperthyroidism and ophthalmopathy. Turning to the study itself: Peripheral blood was obtained at initial diagnosis, preceding any treatment.

This clonotype occurred once. Its antigen is currently unknown. Possible read error: a much larger clone is one base away. This CDR3 is missing its conserved last phenylalanine or tryptophan, likely due to a read error. RNA transcripts provided the source from which TCR beta CDR3 regions were amplified. The HTBI primer set served for first-round RT-PCR of the TCR CDR3. TCRdb re-called the multiplex PCR reads with MiXCR, one entry per CDR3 protein. The profile shows about 380,000 distinct CDR3 sequences, roughly 12% of them singletons. Study findings and constraints: Model predictions of ophthalmopathy came a median roughly 6.4 months before onset. Most clonotypes that expanded in the thyroid above 0.001 also showed up in blood. In the analysis, a 13 V-J model separated ophthalmopathy from stable hyperthyroidism.

J lost 4 bases, V lost 4 bases, and 5 bases had no gene match. Germline CDR1 and CDR2: SGHRS and YFSETQ. The CDR3 has 14 amino acids. The chain uses TRBV5-1 and TRBJ1-3; 7 nucleotides align to TRBD1. Sequenced: blood. The clonotype comes from a man aged 25-45 years with Graves' hyperthyroidism that later progressed to Graves' ophthalmopathy. In DNA form, the CDR3 reads TGCGCCAGCAGCGGACAGGCGGGGGGAAACACCATATATGTT. This sequence encodes CASSGQAGGNTIYV.